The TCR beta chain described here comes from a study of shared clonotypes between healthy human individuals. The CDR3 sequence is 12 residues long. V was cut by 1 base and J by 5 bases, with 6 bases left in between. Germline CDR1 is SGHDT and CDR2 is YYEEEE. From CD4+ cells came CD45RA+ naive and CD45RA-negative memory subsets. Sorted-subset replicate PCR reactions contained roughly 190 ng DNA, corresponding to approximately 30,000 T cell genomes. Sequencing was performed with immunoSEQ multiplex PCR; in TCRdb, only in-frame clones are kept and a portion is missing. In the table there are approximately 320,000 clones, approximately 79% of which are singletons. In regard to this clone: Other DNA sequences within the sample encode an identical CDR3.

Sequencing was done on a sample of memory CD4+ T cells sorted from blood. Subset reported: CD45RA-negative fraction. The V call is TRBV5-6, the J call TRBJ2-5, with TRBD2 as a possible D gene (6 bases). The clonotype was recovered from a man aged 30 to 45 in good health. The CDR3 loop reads CASSLRGETQYF. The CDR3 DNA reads TGTGCCAGCAGCTTGCGGGGGGAGACCCAGTACTTC.